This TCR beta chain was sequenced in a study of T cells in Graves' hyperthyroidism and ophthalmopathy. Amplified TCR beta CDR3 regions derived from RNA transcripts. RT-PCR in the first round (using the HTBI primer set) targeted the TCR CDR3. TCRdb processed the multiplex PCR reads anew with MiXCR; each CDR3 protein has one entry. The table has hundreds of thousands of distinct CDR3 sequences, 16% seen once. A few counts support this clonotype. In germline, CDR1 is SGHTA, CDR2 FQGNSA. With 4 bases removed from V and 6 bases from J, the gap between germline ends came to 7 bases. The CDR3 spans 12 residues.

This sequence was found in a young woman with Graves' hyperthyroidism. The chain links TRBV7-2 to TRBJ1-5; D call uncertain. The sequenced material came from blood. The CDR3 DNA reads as TGTGCCAGCAGCTCGAGTGCTCAGCCCCAGCATTTT. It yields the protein CASSSSAQPQHF.